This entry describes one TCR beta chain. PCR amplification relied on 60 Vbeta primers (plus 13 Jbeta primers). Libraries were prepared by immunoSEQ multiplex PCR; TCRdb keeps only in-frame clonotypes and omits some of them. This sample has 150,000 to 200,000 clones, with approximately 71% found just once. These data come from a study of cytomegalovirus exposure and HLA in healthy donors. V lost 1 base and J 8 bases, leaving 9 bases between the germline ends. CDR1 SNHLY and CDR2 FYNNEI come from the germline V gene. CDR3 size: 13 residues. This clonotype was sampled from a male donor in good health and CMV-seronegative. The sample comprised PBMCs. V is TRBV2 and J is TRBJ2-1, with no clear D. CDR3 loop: CASSEVRHDEQFF. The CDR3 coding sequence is TGTGCCAGCAGTGAAGTACGACACGATGAGCAGTTCTTC.